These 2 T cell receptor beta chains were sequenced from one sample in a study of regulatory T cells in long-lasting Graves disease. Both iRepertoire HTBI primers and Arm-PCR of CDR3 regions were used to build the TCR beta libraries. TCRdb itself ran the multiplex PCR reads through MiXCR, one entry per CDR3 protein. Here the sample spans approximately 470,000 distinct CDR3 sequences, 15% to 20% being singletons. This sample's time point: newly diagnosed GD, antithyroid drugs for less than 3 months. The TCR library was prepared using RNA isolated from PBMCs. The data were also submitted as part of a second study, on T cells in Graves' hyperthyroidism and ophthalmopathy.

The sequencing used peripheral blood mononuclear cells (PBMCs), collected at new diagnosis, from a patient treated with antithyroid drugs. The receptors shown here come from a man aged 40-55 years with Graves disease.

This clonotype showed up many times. The CDR3 sequence is CATSEGGLAGRRADTQYF. The DNA for the CDR3 is TGTGCCACCAGTGAGGGGGGACTAGCGGGAAGGCGAGCAGATACGCAGTATTTT. The chain couples TRBV24-1 to TRBJ2-3, with 13 bases identical to TRBD2. V lost 4 bases to trimming and J lost 4 bases; unmatched junction nucleotides: 10. The germline CDR1 and CDR2 sequences are KGHDR and SFDVKD. The CDR3 is made up of 18 amino acids.

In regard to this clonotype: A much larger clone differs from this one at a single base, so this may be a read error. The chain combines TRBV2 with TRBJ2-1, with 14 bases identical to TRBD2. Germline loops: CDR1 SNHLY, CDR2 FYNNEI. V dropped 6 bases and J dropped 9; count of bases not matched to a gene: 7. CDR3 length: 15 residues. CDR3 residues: CASREGTSGRGEQFF. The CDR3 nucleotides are TGTGCCAGCAGGGAGGGGACTAGCGGGAGAGGTGAGCAGTTCTTC.